Here is one T cell receptor beta chain with its context. Its matching antigen is unknown. This sample is drawn from a study of molecular identifiers for immune sequencing clone quantification. Study results and limitations: Clones exceeding 20 RNA copies carried over 98% of effector molecules but under 1% of naive-cell molecules. Clone sizes could be underestimated for highly expanded clones when identical TCR molecules share a barcode.

The naive CD8 libraries originated from between 20,000 and 1,000,000 sorted cells and drew on 10%, 30% or 50% RNA. Sorted naive CD8 T cells were those defined as CD8+CD4-CCR7+CD45RA+. TCRdb analysed the PCR reads with MiXCR anew, one entry per CDR3 protein. The profile shows hundreds of thousands of distinct CDR3 sequences, roughly a quarter of them singletons. The sample was naive CD8+ T cells from blood, with Jurkat cell RNA spiked in. Subset: FACS-sorted CD8+CD4-CCR7+CD45RA+ naive T cells. The clonotype comes from a human donor in good health. Some libraries in this study had Jurkat cell RNA spiked in.

CDR3 protein: CASSIGLWTGVYEQYF. Here the CDR3 DNA reads TGTGCCAGTAGTATAGGACTCTGGACAGGGGTTTACGAGCAGTACTTC. V and J are TRBV19 and TRBJ2-7; TRBD1 aligns across 9 bases. The germline gives CDR1 LNHDA, CDR2 SQIVND (reference sequence). Unmatched junction bases numbered 8, after V lost 1 base and J lost 4 bases. The CDR3 has 16 amino acids.